Listed below are T cell receptor beta chains from one sample, sequenced in a study of blood T cell repertoires in COVID-19. Profiling relied on immunoSEQ multiplex PCR, and the TCRdb table lists in-frame clones only, not all of them. The sample shows roughly 60,000 clones, around 82% of them seen only once. The material sequenced was peripheral blood. These TCRs come from a man in his 60s with COVID-19, enrolled during active disease. Each CDR3 is given with its conserved first and last residue. Fields, in order: D gene, V gene, J gene, clone size, CDR3 length, CDR3 protein, CDR3 DNA. The D gene is left open where the match is weak. Clone size is given for some rows only: seen once, a few or many times, or a class if the clone is expanded.

d_call: TRBD1
v_call: TRBV5-1
j_call: TRBJ1-5
clone_size: .
cdr3_length: 14
cdr3_aa: CASSVRQGGQPQHF
cdr3_nt: TGCGCCAGCAGCGTGCGACAGGGAGGTCAGCCCCAGCATTTT

d_call: .
v_call: TRBV30
j_call: TRBJ1-2
clone_size: .
cdr3_length: 13
cdr3_aa: CAGLRTVNYGYTF
cdr3_nt: TGTGCCGGCCTTCGGACAGTTAACTATGGCTACACCTTC

d_call: .
v_call: TRBV5-1
j_call: TRBJ2-1
clone_size: .
cdr3_length: 13
cdr3_aa: CASSLDKNNEQFF
cdr3_nt: TGCGCCAGCAGCTTGGACAAAAACAATGAGCAGTTCTTC

d_call: TRBD2
v_call: TRBV6-2/TRBV6-3
j_call: TRBJ2-2
clone_size: .
cdr3_length: 19
cdr3_aa: CASSRLGLAGGPSTGELFF
cdr3_nt: TGTGCCAGCAGTCGCCTAGGACTAGCGGGAGGGCCGTCCACCGGGGAGCTGTTTTTT

d_call: .
v_call: TRBV19
j_call: TRBJ1-2
clone_size: few
cdr3_length: 15
cdr3_aa: CASTQRGAPNYGYTF
cdr3_nt: TGTGCCAGTACCCAACGGGGGGCCCCTAACTATGGCTACACCTTC

d_call: TRBD1
v_call: TRBV30
j_call: TRBJ1-5
clone_size: .
cdr3_length: 13
cdr3_aa: CAWGTGWDQPQHF
cdr3_nt: TGTGCCTGGGGGACAGGGTGGGATCAGCCCCAGCATTTT

d_call: .
v_call: TRBV5-1
j_call: TRBJ1-1
clone_size: .
cdr3_length: 13
cdr3_aa: CASSAQEYTEAFF
cdr3_nt: TGCGCCAGCAGTGCCCAAGAGTACACTGAAGCTTTCTTT

d_call: .
v_call: TRBV14
j_call: TRBJ2-3
clone_size: .
cdr3_length: 17
cdr3_aa: CASSQALGRSSTDTQYF
cdr3_nt: TGTGCCAGCAGCCAAGCTTTGGGCAGAAGTAGCACAGATACGCAGTATTTT

d_call: .
v_call: TRBV5-1
j_call: TRBJ2-3
clone_size: once
cdr3_length: 15
cdr3_aa: CASSSPLAGTDTQYF
cdr3_nt: TGCGCCAGCAGCTCCCCCCTAGCAGGCACAGATACGCAGTATTTT

d_call: TRBD2
v_call: TRBV30
j_call: TRBJ2-1
clone_size: .
cdr3_length: 16
cdr3_aa: CAWSVLWGEGRREQFF
cdr3_nt: TGTGCCTGGAGTGTACTCTGGGGGGAGGGCCGTCGAGAGCAGTTCTTC

d_call: TRBD2
v_call: TRBV12-3/TRBV12-4
j_call: TRBJ2-7
clone_size: .
cdr3_length: 13
cdr3_aa: CASTQGLLYEQYF
cdr3_nt: TGTGCCAGCACCCAGGGACTACTATACGAGCAGTACTTC

d_call: TRBD1
v_call: TRBV3-1/TRBV3-2
j_call: TRBJ1-4
clone_size: .
cdr3_length: 15
cdr3_aa: CASSDRGSSNEKLFF
cdr3_nt: TGTGCCAGTAGTGACAGGGGTTCATCTAATGAAAAACTGTTTTTT

d_call: TRBD1
v_call: TRBV6-2/TRBV6-3
j_call: TRBJ1-1
clone_size: .
cdr3_length: 16
cdr3_aa: CASSPPRGGMNTEAFF
cdr3_nt: TGTGCCAGCAGCCCTCCGAGAGGGGGCATGAACACTGAAGCTTTCTTT

d_call: .
v_call: TRBV19
j_call: TRBJ1-2
clone_size: .
cdr3_length: 16
cdr3_aa: CASTTTTGTEGYGYTF
cdr3_nt: TGTGCCAGTACCACCACTACAGGGACCGAAGGTTATGGCTACACCTTC

d_call: TRBD1
v_call: TRBV7-9
j_call: TRBJ1-4
clone_size: .
cdr3_length: 15
cdr3_aa: CASRPPGQGVEKLFF
cdr3_nt: TGTGCCAGCAGGCCCCCCGGACAGGGGGTTGAAAAACTGTTTTTT

d_call: TRBD2
v_call: TRBV15
j_call: TRBJ2-5
clone_size: .
cdr3_length: 17
cdr3_aa: CATSRSGGRSGKETQYF
cdr3_nt: TGTGCCACCAGCAGATCGGGAGGGAGGAGTGGAAAAGAGACCCAGTACTTC

d_call: TRBD2
v_call: TRBV5-4
j_call: TRBJ2-7
clone_size: .
cdr3_length: 18
cdr3_aa: CASSLGGTSGRAPYEQYF
cdr3_nt: TGTGCCAGCAGCTTGGGGGGGACTAGCGGGAGGGCCCCCTACGAGCAGTACTTC

d_call: .
v_call: TRBV3-1/TRBV3-2
j_call: TRBJ2-5
clone_size: .
cdr3_length: 13
cdr3_aa: CASSGTFQETQYF
cdr3_nt: TGTGCCAGCAGCGGGACATTCCAAGAGACCCAGTACTTC

d_call: .
v_call: TRBV3-1/TRBV3-2
j_call: TRBJ1-3
clone_size: few
cdr3_length: 15
cdr3_aa: CASSLGRSSGNTIYF
cdr3_nt: TGTGCCAGCAGCCTCGGAAGGAGCTCTGGAAACACCATATATTTT

d_call: .
v_call: TRBV18
j_call: TRBJ1-2
clone_size: .
cdr3_length: 14
cdr3_aa: CASSSGGADYGYTF
cdr3_nt: TGTGCCAGCTCTTCCGGTGGGGCGGACTATGGCTACACCTTC

d_call: TRBD2
v_call: TRBV6-1
j_call: TRBJ2-3
clone_size: .
cdr3_length: 17
cdr3_aa: CASSEAASGGSTDTQYF
cdr3_nt: TGTGCCAGCAGTGAAGCAGCTAGCGGGGGCAGCACAGATACGCAGTATTTT

d_call: TRBD1
v_call: TRBV19
j_call: TRBJ1-3
clone_size: once
cdr3_length: 14
cdr3_aa: CASRKTGDGNTIYF
cdr3_nt: TGTGCCAGTAGAAAGACAGGGGATGGAAACACCATATATTTT

d_call: TRBD2
v_call: TRBV3-1/TRBV3-2
j_call: TRBJ2-2
clone_size: once
cdr3_length: 15
cdr3_aa: CASSQTSGKGGELFF
cdr3_nt: TGTGCCAGCAGCCAGACTAGCGGAAAGGGTGGGGAGCTGTTTTTT